This T cell receptor (beta chain) derives from a study of T cells in narcolepsy. The CDR3 is 14 residues long. Deletions cut 2 bases from V and 6 bases from J, with 14 bases between. Germline V gene sequence: CDR1 MNHEY, CDR2 SVGAGI. Measured with immunoSEQ multiplex PCR; TCRdb has only the in-frame clones, and not every one. There are tens of thousands of clones in the sample; approximately 80% occur only once, and 1% to 1.2% lies in the top ten. The clonotype originates from a human donor in good health. V is TRBV6-5 and J is TRBJ2-7; possible D gene TRBD1, 6 bases. The sample consisted of memory (CD45RA-) CD4+ T cells from blood. The CDR3 protein is CASSYGTGWAEQYF. For the CDR3, the DNA is TGTGCCAGCAGTTACGGTACAGGGTGGGCCGAGCAGTACTTC.